These 22 T cell receptor beta chains originate from one sample sequenced in a study of cytomegalovirus exposure and HLA in healthy donors. This PCR relied on a set of 60 Vbeta primers and 13 Jbeta primers. Sequencing was performed with immunoSEQ multiplex PCR; in TCRdb, only in-frame clones are kept and a portion is missing. The sample lists around 110,000 clones; about 70% were seen once. Sequenced material: PBMCs. The receptors come from a woman between 25 and 40 years old in good health and CMV-seronegative.

This rearrangement joins TRBV7-2 to TRBJ1-3; unclear D gene. The CDR3 runs to 14 residues. V lost 8 bases, J lost 2 bases, and 13 bases lay in between. Germline V lookup: CDR1 SGHTA, CDR2 FQGNSA. DNA of the CDR3: TGTGCCAGCCGCGAGGGCGGGACTGGAAACACCATATATTTT. Amino acid sequence: CASREGGTGNTIYF.

The rearrangement uses TRBV11-2 and TRBJ1-6; D call uncertain. The germline gives CDR1 SGHAT, CDR2 FQNNGV. CDR3 length: 16 amino acids. The V end lost 1 base, the J end lost 6 bases, and 13 bases lay between the germline ends. Written as DNA, the CDR3 is TGTGCCAGCAGCTTAGTTGTCCAGGAGGGTAATTCACCCCTCCACTTT. Amino acid sequence: CASSLVVQEGNSPLHF.

The chain links TRBV7-9 to TRBJ2-2, with no clear D. CDR3 length: 12 amino acids. Germline assignment: CDR1 SEHNR and CDR2 FQNEAQ (reference sequence). V was shortened by 3 bases and J by 6 bases, with 5 bases between the two germline ends. As DNA, the CDR3 is TGTGCCAGCAGCTTGAGGCCCGGGGAGCTGTTTTTT. Amino acids: CASSLRPGELFF.

This sequence joins TRBV5-1 and TRBJ1-1; D remains ambiguous. The CDR3 has 13 amino acids. The germline gives CDR1 SGHRS, CDR2 YFSETQ. With 7 bases removed from V and 6 bases from J, the gap between germline ends came to 16 bases. CDR3 bases: TGCGCCAGCCGAGCCGAGGCGAGGGCTGAAGCTTTCTTT. Protein product: CASRAEARAEAFF.

The chain recombines TRBV6-4 with TRBJ2-3; D call uncertain. The CDR3 is 14 amino acids. Trimming stripped 5 bases from V and 5 bases from J, with 14 bases between. The germline CDR1 and CDR2 sequences are MRHNA and SNTAGT. CDR3 loop: CASSISPSGDTQYF. CDR3 nucleotide sequence: TGTGCCAGCAGTATTTCCCCTTCGGGAGATACGCAGTATTTT.

The rearrangement uses TRBV2 and TRBJ1-1; the D is unclear. This CDR3 contains 13 residues. Per the germline V gene, CDR1 is SNHLY and CDR2 is FYNNEI. Trimming took off 5 bases at V and 4 bases at J, with 11 bases between the two ends. As DNA, the CDR3 is TGTGCCAGCAGTTTTCAGGAGGGCACTGAAGCTTTCTTT. Protein: CASSFQEGTEAFF. The entire variable domain, with the rest obtained from reference TRBV2 and TRBJ1-1, is as follows: EPEVTQTPSHQVTQMGQEVILRCVPISNHLYFYWYRQILGQKVEFLVSFYNNEISEKSEIFDDQFSVERPDGSNFTLKIRSTKLEDSAMYFCASSFQEGTEAFFGQGTRLTVV.

The rearrangement uses TRBV29-1 and TRBJ1-4, with D unresolved. Trimming cost V 7 bases and J 5 bases, with 14 bases left between them. CDR3 size: 13 residues. From germline, CDR1 is SQVTM and CDR2 ANQGSEA. CDR3 loop: CSASRKSNEKLFF. The CDR3 DNA is TGCAGCGCGAGTCGAAAGTCGAATGAAAAACTGTTTTTT. The complete variable domain, with remaining parts taken from reference TRBV29-1 and TRBJ1-4, reads SAVISQKPSRDICQRGTSLTIQCQVDSQVTMMFWYRQQPGQSLTLIATANQGSEATYESGFVIDKFPISRPNLTFSTLTVSNMSPEDSSIYLCSASRKSNEKLFFGSGTQLSVL.

This rearrangement joins TRBV4-2 to TRBJ1-5; D gene unclear. There are 16 residues in the CDR3. Germline CDR1 is LGHNA and CDR2 is YNFKEQ. The V end lost 0 bases, the J end lost 1 base, and 10 bases lay between the germline ends. CDR3 nucleotides: TGTGCCAGCAGCCAAGACTCCTACGGGAGCAATCAGCCCCAGCATTTT. It is translated as CASSQDSYGSNQPQHF.

In this sample, this clone turned up a few times. V and J are TRBV5-4 and TRBJ2-3, with a weak D call TRBD2 (6 bases). CDR1 SGHNT and CDR2 YYREEE come from the germline V gene (reference sequence). The CDR3 is 14 residues long. With 2 bases removed from V and 6 bases from J, the gap between germline ends came to 13 bases. This chain's CDR3 is CASSFAGSDDTQYF. The CDR3 bases are TGTGCCAGCAGCTTTGCGGGGTCTGACGATACGCAGTATTTT.

Here the CDR3 DNA reads TGTGCCAGCAGCTTCGACACAGACAACTATGGCTACACCTTC. As protein: CASSFDTDNYGYTF. The chain has TRBV5-4 and TRBJ1-2; D gene ambiguous. From germline, CDR1 is SGHNT and CDR2 YYREEE (reference sequence). The CDR3 extends over 14 amino acids. Trimming cost V 2 bases and J 2 bases, with 10 bases left between them. The variable domain in full, with the rest retrieved from reference TRBV5-4 and TRBJ1-2, is ETGVTQSPTHLIKTRGQQVTLRCSSQSGHNTVSWYQQALGQGPQFIFQYYREEENGRGNFPPRFSGLQFPNYSSELNVNALELDDSALYLCASSFDTDNYGYTFGSGTRLTVV.

The rearrangement joins TRBV29-1 to TRBJ1-2, with D unclear. The CDR3 sequence is 10 residues long. Per germline, CDR1 SQVTM and CDR2 ANQGSEA. Trimming removed 3 bases at V and 6 bases at J, with 5 bases between. Here the CDR3 DNA reads TGCAGCGTTGAGGAGGATGGCTACACCTTC. This sequence encodes CSVEEDGYTF.

This chain uses TRBV5-1 with TRBJ2-7, with D possibly TRBD2 on 7 matching bases. V lost 2 bases, J lost 5 bases, and 11 bases lay in between. The CDR3 runs 13 residues. CDR1 SGHRS and CDR2 YFSETQ come from the germline V gene. CDR3 sequence reads: CASSFAGADEQYF. Here the CDR3 DNA reads TGCGCCAGCAGCTTCGCGGGGGCGGACGAGCAGTACTTC. Full variable domain (outside the CDR3, taken from reference TRBV5-1 and TRBJ2-7): KAGVTQTPRYLIKTRGQQVTLSCSPISGHRSVSWYQQTPGQGLQFLFEYFSETQRNKGNFPGRFSGRQFSNSRSEMNVSTLELGDSALYLCASSFAGADEQYFGPGTRLTVT.

This clone was recorded a few times. This chain joins TRBV6-5 and TRBJ1-4, with a possible D match to TRBD1 (5 bases). CDR1 is MNHEY, CDR2 SVGAGI, per germline. Trimming pared 5 bases from V and 6 bases from J, leaving 13 bases between. The CDR3 is 14 residues long. In DNA, the CDR3 is TGTGCCAGCAGTGTTGCAGGGATAGATGAAAAACTGTTTTTT. Translated: CASSVAGIDEKLFF.

V gene TRBV7-9 combines with J gene TRBJ1-4; no firm D call. Germline values: CDR1 SEHNR, CDR2 FQNEAQ (reference sequence). The CDR3 totals 14 residues. V was shortened by 4 bases and J by 3 bases, with 9 bases between the two germline ends. The CDR3 sequence: CASSSQGANEKLFF. Here the CDR3 DNA reads TGTGCCAGCAGCTCACAAGGAGCTAATGAAAAACTGTTTTTT.

V is TRBV5-1 and J is TRBJ2-1; 9 bases match TRBD1. Germline trimming cut 2 bases from V and 7 bases from J; bases unmatched to any gene: 7. This CDR3 comprises 15 residues. Germline V gene data show CDR1 as SGHRS and CDR2 as YFSETQ. CDR3 residues: CASSFAGQGGNEQFF. DNA of the CDR3: TGCGCCAGCAGCTTTGCGGGACAGGGAGGGAATGAGCAGTTCTTC.

CDR3 nucleotide sequence: TGTGCCAGCAGTTCGTTCCTCAGCAATCAGCCCCAGCATTTT. Translating gives CASSSFLSNQPQHF. This chain uses TRBV27 with TRBJ1-5; D ambiguous. V lost 4 bases and J 1 base, leaving 8 bases between the germline ends. Germline loops: CDR1 MNHEY, CDR2 SMNVEV (reference sequence). The CDR3 is made up of 14 amino acids.

CDR3 DNA sequence: TGTGCCAGCAGTGACGGCGCGGGACGCGATACGCAGTATTTT. Protein: CASSDGAGRDTQYF. V and J are TRBV6-4 and TRBJ2-3; possibly TRBD2 for D (6 bases). Germline V gives CDR1 MRHNA, CDR2 SNTAGT. This CDR3 is 14 amino acids long. The V end lost 2 bases, the J end lost 6 bases, and 12 bases lay between the germline ends.

V gene TRBV23-1 combines with J gene TRBJ1-2; perhaps TRBD1 as D (5 bases). TRBV23-1 is flagged as an ORF with uncertain function. V was pared by 4 bases and J by 4 bases, with 13 bases between. The CDR3 runs to 14 residues. The CDR3 DNA reads TGCGCCAGCAGTCGGATGGGGCGGGGCTATGGCTACACCTTC. Translated, it gives CASSRMGRGYGYTF.

V and J are TRBV25-1 and TRBJ1-3, with TRBD1 matching 8 bases. In germline, CDR1 is MGHDK, CDR2 SYGVNS. The CDR3 extends over 15 amino acids. V dropped 3 bases and J dropped 7; count of bases not matched to a gene: 8. The CDR3 DNA sequence: TGTGCCAGCAGTGACCTAGCGGACAGGGCTAACACCATATATTTT. This sequence encodes CASSDLADRANTIYF.

The V and J genes are TRBV27 and TRBJ2-1; TRBD1 agrees at 8 bases. Germline V gene sequence: CDR1 MNHEY, CDR2 SMNVEV (reference sequence). There are 18 residues in the CDR3. The J segment lost 8 bases and the V segment lost 1 base, leaving 16 bases of the junction unmatched. The CDR3 sequence: CASSLLGTRTGQVDEQFF. CDR3 DNA: TGTGCCAGCAGTTTATTGGGTACCCGGACAGGGCAAGTCGATGAGCAGTTCTTC.

The V and J genes are TRBV19 and TRBJ2-3; 8 bases are a match to TRBD1. Trimming at V came to 5 bases and at J to 1 base, leaving 2 bases not matched to a gene. The CDR3 is made up of 14 amino acids. CDR1 is LNHDA and CDR2 is SQIVND in the germline V gene (reference sequence). This chain's CDR3 is CASSGGQGTDTQYF. The DNA of the CDR3 is TGTGCCAGTAGTGGGGGACAGGGCACAGATACGCAGTATTTT.

This chain uses TRBV27 with TRBJ2-7; 11 bases line up with TRBD2. V was clipped by 3 bases and J by 5 bases; unmatched bases: 3. Germline CDR1 reads MNHEY; CDR2 reads SMNVEV (reference sequence). The length of the CDR3 is 14 residues. Here the CDR3 reads CASSLQLAGDEQYF. The DNA of the CDR3 is TGTGCCAGCAGTTTGCAACTAGCGGGAGACGAGCAGTACTTC.